This entry concerns a single TCR beta chain. In the original workflow: Nucleated cell counts were estimated from reference gene primer amplification. Repertoires were generated with immunoSEQ multiplex PCR, while TCRdb's copy carries only in-frame clones and drops some. V and J calls and clone size come straight from that table; D and trimming were deduced from the DNA. The sample carries more than 150,000 clones, 85% to 90% recorded once. Germline V lookup: CDR1 ENHRY, CDR2 SYGVKD. The CDR3 covers 12 residues. Trimming pared 4 bases from V and 6 bases from J, leaving 8 bases between. The entry originates in a study of blood T cell repertoires in COVID-19. Study at large: Sites in the United States, Italy and Spain provided acute and convalescent COVID-19 samples. PBMCs, B-cell-depleted T cells, or T cells provided the cDNA or gDNA that made up the material.

Material: peripheral blood. The clonotype was recovered from a woman in her thirties or forties with acute or convalescent COVID-19. This chain connects TRBV10-3 to TRBJ2-3; TRBD2 might be the D (5 bases). CDR3 loop: CAISGSGDTQYF. The CDR3 nucleotides are TGTGCCATCAGTGGCTCGGGGGATACGCAGTATTTT.